This paragraph reports one TCR beta chain. As yet, its antigen is unknown. The entry originates in a study of T cells in narcolepsy. Study-wide background: Donors had narcolepsy type 1 or type 2, or were healthy controls.

The germline V gene encodes CDR1 SQVTM and CDR2 ANQGSEA. The CDR3 runs 12 residues. With 7 bases removed from V and 4 bases from J, the gap between germline ends came to 13 bases. General observations from the study: Reportedly, autoreactive clonotypes were serially detected in patients' blood but not controls'. Same-patient CSF and blood CD4+ T cell clonotypes included HCRT-specific and TRIB2-specific autoreactive ones. No autoreactive T cell clone sequences appeared in some memory CD4+ repertoires.

Libraries were prepared by immunoSEQ multiplex PCR; TCRdb keeps only in-frame clonotypes and omits some of them. The sample lists over 25,000 clones, around 86% seen once, with 1% to 1.3% in the top ten. The origin of this receptor is a human donor with narcolepsy. J is TRBJ2-5 and V is TRBV29-1, with D perhaps TRBD1 (6 bases). Sample: CD45RA- memory CD4+ T cells from PBMCs. CDR3 DNA sequence: TGCAGCGCGCCGACAGGATCAGAGACCCAGTACTTC. It translates to CSAPTGSETQYF.